These T cell receptor beta chains were read from a single sample in a study of T cells in localized non-small cell lung cancer. TCRdb's copy holds only in-frame clones and misses some; the assay was immunoSEQ multiplex PCR. In the table there are some 82,000 clones, about 78% of which are singletons. The source material was PBMCs, sampled before any cancer treatment. These receptor sequences come from a man aged 35 to 70 with stage II squamous cell lung carcinoma. Both conserved end residues are part of each CDR3. The D gene is left open where the match is weak. Size values are once, few and many counts, or a class for expanded clones, and some rows have none.

J: TRBJ2-3
V: TRBV18
D: TRBD2
size: .
CDR3: CASSPGLAGGVAHADTQYF
DNA: TGTGCCAGCTCACCGGGACTAGCGGGAGGAGTTGCACACGCAGATACGCAGTATTTT

J: TRBJ2-1
V: TRBV21-1
D: .
size: .
CDR3: CASSKGLYLPKSNEQFF
DNA: TGTGCCAGCAGCAAAGGCTTGTACCTCCCGAAATCTAATGAGCAGTTCTTC

J: TRBJ2-3
V: TRBV18
D: TRBD2
size: .
CDR3: CASSPRTRGSPFTDTQYF
DNA: TGTGCCAGCTCACCAAGGACTAGAGGGTCCCCTTTCACAGATACGCAGTATTTT

J: TRBJ2-1
V: TRBV4-3
D: .
size: .
CDR3: CASSLASVSYNEQFF
DNA: TGCGCCAGCAGCCTAGCAAGTGTTTCCTACAATGAGCAGTTCTTC

J: TRBJ2-1
V: TRBV29-1
D: .
size: .
CDR3: CSVDGGRERFF
DNA: TGCAGCGTTGACGGGGGTAGGGAAAGGTTCTTC

J: TRBJ1-1
V: TRBV7-8
D: TRBD1
size: .
CDR3: CASSSRPGQRANTEAFF
DNA: TGTGCCAGCAGCTCGCGCCCGGGACAGCGAGCTAACACTGAAGCTTTCTTT

J: TRBJ1-1
V: TRBV7-3
D: .
size: .
CDR3: CASSPGRGNTEAFF
DNA: TGTGCCAGCAGCCCCGGCCGGGGAAACACTGAAGCTTTCTTT

J: TRBJ2-2
V: TRBV4-1
D: TRBD2
size: .
CDR3: CASSQDLAGGLTGELFF
DNA: TGCGCCAGCAGCCAAGACCTAGCGGGAGGTTTAACCGGGGAGCTGTTTTTT

J: TRBJ2-1
V: TRBV7-6
D: .
size: .
CDR3: CASSLGWGVYNEQFF
DNA: TGTGCCAGCAGCTTAGGATGGGGCGTTTACAATGAGCAGTTCTTC

J: TRBJ2-1
V: TRBV27
D: TRBD2
size: .
CDR3: CASSFSGLAEKFF
DNA: TGTGCCAGCAGTTTCTCAGGACTAGCGGAGAAGTTCTTC

J: TRBJ1-1
V: TRBV9
D: .
size: .
CDR3: CASSGEGLTEAFF
DNA: TGTGCCAGCAGCGGAGAAGGGCTCACTGAAGCTTTCTTT

J: TRBJ2-2
V: TRBV9
D: .
size: .
CDR3: CASSHTGSAGTGELFF
DNA: TGTGCCAGCAGCCATACAGGGAGTGCGGGAACCGGGGAGCTGTTTTTT

J: TRBJ1-3
V: TRBV28
D: TRBD1
size: .
CDR3: CASSTPGQGNTIYF
DNA: TGTGCCAGCAGTACCCCGGGACAGGGGAACACCATATATTTT

J: TRBJ2-7
V: TRBV7-8
D: TRBD1
size: .
CDR3: CASSWDRDLAYEQYF
DNA: TGTGCCAGCAGCTGGGACAGGGACTTGGCCTACGAGCAGTACTTC

J: TRBJ2-7
V: TRBV18
D: .
size: .
CDR3: CASSPRETYEQYF
DNA: TGTGCCAGCTCACCAAGGGAGACCTACGAGCAGTACTTC

J: TRBJ2-7
V: TRBV7-8
D: .
size: .
CDR3: CASSPQQARSSYEQYF
DNA: TGTGCCAGCAGCCCTCAACAGGCGAGAAGCTCCTACGAGCAGTACTTC

J: TRBJ2-1
V: TRBV2
D: TRBD1
size: .
CDR3: CASSGGRGPLGLQFF
DNA: TGTGCCAGCAGTGGTGGCAGGGGGCCGTTGGGACTTCAGTTCTTC

J: TRBJ1-1
V: TRBV19
D: .
size: .
CDR3: CASSPRRSNTEAFF
DNA: TGTGCCAGTAGTCCTCGAAGATCAAACACTGAAGCTTTCTTT

J: TRBJ2-7
V: TRBV5-1
D: .
size: .
CDR3: CASAPGHSTSYEQYF
DNA: TGCGCCAGCGCACCGGGACACTCAACCTCCTACGAGCAGTACTTC

J: TRBJ1-1
V: TRBV14
D: .
size: .
CDR3: CASSQEIPSAEAFF
DNA: TGTGCCAGCAGCCAAGAAATCCCCAGTGCTGAAGCTTTCTTT

J: TRBJ2-7
V: TRBV4-1
D: .
size: .
CDR3: CASSQGPTGGEQYF
DNA: TGCGCCAGCAGCCAAGGTCCGACAGGAGGCGAGCAGTACTTC

J: TRBJ2-7
V: TRBV6-5
D: .
size: .
CDR3: CATGNSYEQYF
DNA: TGTGCAACAGGGAACTCCTACGAGCAGTACTTC

J: TRBJ2-5
V: TRBV7-7
D: .
size: .
CDR3: CASSRGTGPRKETQYF
DNA: TGTGCTAGCAGCCGAGGGACCGGGCCCCGGAAAGAGACCCAGTACTTC

J: TRBJ2-1
V: TRBV5-1
D: .
size: .
CDR3: CASSLRPVYNEQFF
DNA: TGCGCCAGCAGCTTAAGACCGGTCTACAATGAGCAGTTCTTC

J: TRBJ1-5
V: TRBV9
D: .
size: .
CDR3: CASSVDGGSGQPQHF
DNA: TGTGCCAGCAGCGTAGATGGGGGGTCCGGTCAGCCCCAGCATTTT

J: TRBJ2-1
V: TRBV5-8
D: .
size: .
CDR3: CASSLGLALANEQFF
DNA: TGTGCCAGCAGCTTGGGGCTAGCACTCGCGAATGAGCAGTTCTTC

J: TRBJ2-5
V: TRBV4-1
D: TRBD2
size: medium-sized
CDR3: CASSQDVSRTSGTQYF
DNA: TGCGCCAGCAGCCAAGATGTGTCCCGGACTAGCGGGACCCAGTACTTC

J: TRBJ2-3
V: TRBV19
D: TRBD2
size: .
CDR3: CASKRRGDTDTQYF
DNA: TGTGCCAGTAAACGGCGGGGGGACACAGATACGCAGTATTTT

J: TRBJ2-2
V: TRBV7-3
D: TRBD1
size: .
CDR3: CASSLRQGHTGELFF
DNA: TGTGCCAGCAGCCTCAGACAGGGCCACACCGGGGAGCTGTTTTTT

J: TRBJ2-3
V: TRBV15
D: TRBD2
size: .
CDR3: CATSTASGPTTQYF
DNA: TGTGCCACCAGCACGGCTAGCGGTCCAACGACGCAGTATTTT

J: TRBJ1-1
V: TRBV29-1
D: .
size: .
CDR3: CSVEITGRNTEAFF
DNA: TGCAGCGTTGAAATAACAGGTCGGAACACTGAAGCTTTCTTT

J: TRBJ2-5
V: TRBV11-1
D: .
size: few
CDR3: CASSPGLHRPYQETQYF
DNA: TGTGCCAGCAGCCCGGGACTCCATAGACCGTACCAAGAGACCCAGTACTTC

J: TRBJ2-7
V: TRBV27
D: .
size: .
CDR3: CASGLGLLYEQYF
DNA: TGTGCCAGCGGCCTGGGCCTACTATACGAGCAGTACTTC

J: TRBJ1-5
V: TRBV7-2
D: .
size: few
CDR3: CASSLGGRGPQHF
DNA: TGTGCCAGCAGCTTAGGGGGCCGTGGGCCCCAGCATTTT

J: TRBJ1-2
V: TRBV4-2
D: TRBD1
size: once
CDR3: CASTPGRGYYGYTF
DNA: TGTGCCAGCACCCCGGGCAGGGGGTATTATGGCTACACCTTC

J: TRBJ2-7
V: TRBV9
D: .
size: .
CDR3: CASSVQGLSYEQYF
DNA: TGTGCCAGCAGCGTGCAGGGGCTCTCCTACGAGCAGTACTTC

J: TRBJ1-1
V: TRBV27
D: .
size: .
CDR3: CASKENSMNTEAFF
DNA: TGTGCCAGCAAGGAAAACAGCATGAACACTGAAGCTTTCTTT

J: TRBJ2-7
V: TRBV14
D: .
size: .
CDR3: CASSQVWDAPYEQYF
DNA: TGTGCCAGCAGCCAAGTCTGGGACGCCCCCTACGAGCAGTACTTC

J: TRBJ1-1
V: TRBV2
D: TRBD1
size: .
CDR3: CATYRGRRMNTEAFF
DNA: TGTGCCACCTACAGGGGGCGAAGGATGAACACTGAAGCTTTCTTT

J: TRBJ2-1
V: TRBV18
D: .
size: .
CDR3: CASSPARTPNNEQFF
DNA: TGTGCCAGCTCACCAGCCAGAACTCCGAACAATGAGCAGTTCTTC